The 32 T cell receptor beta chains reported below all come from one sample, sequenced in a study of cytomegalovirus exposure and HLA in healthy donors. The PCR ran on 60 Vbeta and 13 Jbeta primers. Using immunoSEQ multiplex PCR, the repertoire was profiled, and TCRdb retains in-frame clones only, with some absent. Seen here are approximately 200,000 clones, over 75% observed once, and the top ten hold about 1.2%. The sample was PBMCs. The receptors were gathered from a human donor in good health.

The CDR3 nucleotides are TGTGCCAGCAGCTTCCGCAGTTCCAATTCACCCCTCCACTTT. It translates to CASSFRSSNSPLHF. The chain links TRBV5-6 to TRBJ1-6; D unresolved. This CDR3 contains 14 residues. V lost 2 bases to trimming and J lost 7 bases, with 10 bases between them. CDR1 and CDR2 (germline): SGHDT, YYEEEE.

The rearrangement uses TRBV9 and TRBJ2-1, with TRBD1 identical over 9 bases. The V gene end was trimmed by 6 bases and the J gene end by 4 bases; junction bases not matched to a gene: 8. The CDR3 consists of 15 residues. CDR1 SGDLS and CDR2 YYNGEE come from the germline V gene. The chain's CDR3 is CASNRGHESYNEQFF. CDR3 in DNA: TGTGCCAGCAACAGGGGGCACGAATCGTACAATGAGCAGTTCTTC.

This rearrangement joins TRBV30 to TRBJ2-2, with a tentative D call TRBD1 (6 bases). Trimming took 4 bases from V and 7 from J, leaving 7 bases between them. Germline CDR1 reads GTSNPN; CDR2 reads SVGIG (reference sequence). CDR3 size: 11 residues. CDR3 loop: CAWTRGGELFF. In DNA form, the CDR3 reads TGTGCCTGGACCAGGGGCGGGGAGCTGTTTTTT. The full variable domain, with the rest looked up from reference TRBV30 and TRBJ2-2, is SQTIHQWPATLVQPVGSPLSLECTVEGTSNPNLYWYRQAAGRGLQLLFYSVGIGQISSEVPQNLSASRPQDRQFILSSKKLLLSDSGFYLCAWTRGGELFFGEGSRLTVL.

This clone is a singleton in its sample. V and J are TRBV15 and TRBJ2-7; D perhaps matches TRBD1 (6 bases). Trimming took off 0 bases at V and 3 bases at J, with 15 bases between the two ends. CDR1 LNHNV and CDR2 YYDKDF come from the germline V gene (reference sequence). The length of the CDR3 is 16 residues. Written as DNA, the CDR3 is TGTGCCACCAGCAGAGATTGGACAGACCCTGTCTACGAGCAGTACTTC. Amino acid sequence: CATSRDWTDPVYEQYF.

This clone appeared a few times. The rearrangement links TRBV19 to TRBJ1-5; D is perhaps TRBD1 (6 bases). The CDR3 consists of 14 residues. The ends were cut back, 5 bases at V and 7 bases at J, with 15 bases in the middle. Germline CDR1 is LNHDA and CDR2 is SQIVND (reference sequence). The CDR3 DNA reads as TGTGCCAGTAGTTCTTTCAGGGGACGACAGCCCCAGCATTTT. Its translation: CASSSFRGRQPQHF.

This clone has only one observation. The DNA of the CDR3 is TGTGCCAGCAGCTTAGTACAGAACTATGGCTACACCTTC. Amino acid sequence: CASSLVQNYGYTF. The J gene is TRBJ1-2, the V gene TRBV7-9; D remains ambiguous. V was pared by 1 base and J by 2 bases, with 5 bases between. The CDR3 totals 13 residues. CDR1 and CDR2 (germline): SEHNR, FQNEAQ (reference sequence).

The V gene is TRBV30, the J gene TRBJ2-1; TRBD2 matches at 11 bases. CDR1 GTSNPN and CDR2 SVGIG come from the germline V gene (reference sequence). CDR3 length: 14 amino acids. Trimming cost V 0 bases and J 9 bases; bases outside gene matches: 4. This chain's CDR3 is CAWSVQLAGVEQFF. CDR3 sequence (DNA): TGTGCCTGGAGTGTACAACTAGCGGGAGTTGAGCAGTTCTTC.

V usage is TRBV2 and J usage is TRBJ2-5, with TRBD2 matching 7 bases. The CDR3 is made up of 14 amino acids. V lost 4 bases, J lost 2 bases, and 4 bases stayed unmatched. Germline CDR1 and CDR2: SNHLY and FYNNEI. CDR3 sequence reads: CASSAGTTQETQYF. CDR3 DNA sequence: TGTGCCAGCAGTGCCGGGACTACGCAAGAGACCCAGTACTTC.

The chain carries TRBV27 and TRBJ1-1; tentatively, D is TRBD1 (6 bases). The CDR3 totals 16 residues. Germline CDR1 reads MNHEY; CDR2 reads SMNVEV (reference sequence). V shed 5 bases and J shed 5 bases, with 21 bases lying between them. The CDR3 coding sequence is TGTGCCAGCAGTCCCCACGGGGGGGCGCGATGTACTGAAGCTTTCTTT. Its protein product is CASSPHGGARCTEAFF.

CDR3 bases: TGTGCCAGCAGCTTAGTTCATTTAGCGGGAGGCGCAGATACGCAGTATTTT. Amino acids: CASSLVHLAGGADTQYF. V and J are TRBV7-2 and TRBJ2-3; 10 nucleotides align to TRBD2. Germline V CDR1 and CDR2: SGHTA, FQGNSA. V lost 1 base and J lost 4; bases outside the gene matches: 8. The CDR3 is 17 residues long. Drawing the rest from reference TRBV7-2 and TRBJ2-3, the complete variable domain is GAGVSQSPSNKVTEKGKDVELRCDPISGHTALYWYRQSLGQGLEFLIYFQGNSAPDKSGLPSDRFSAERTGGSVSTLTIQRTQQEDSAVYLCASSLVHLAGGADTQYFGPGTRLTVL.

The J gene is TRBJ2-5, the V gene TRBV5-1; tentatively, D is TRBD1 (5 bases). The end of the DNA fits TRBJ2-7 better, so the J call may be wrong. There are 18 residues in the CDR3. Germline V gives CDR1 SGHRS, CDR2 YFSETQ. DNA for the CDR3: TGCGCCAGCAGCTTCGAGGTGGACATCAAGAGATGGGCCTACGAGCAGTACTTC. Translated: CASSFEVDIKRWAYEQYF.

V gene TRBV18 combines with J gene TRBJ1-1; D call uncertain. Per germline, CDR1 KGHSH and CDR2 LQKENI. The CDR3 consists of 16 residues. The ends were cut back, 3 bases at V and 9 bases at J, with 23 bases in the middle. CDR3 coding DNA: TGTGCCAGCTCACCCGATTTCTGGGCTGAACTCGTTAAAGCTTTCTTT. Its translation is CASSPDFWAELVKAFF.

In this sample, this clone turned up once. This chain uses TRBV29-1 with TRBJ1-1, with D hard to call. The CDR3 has 11 amino acids. The germline V gene encodes CDR1 SQVTM and CDR2 ANQGSEA. Trimming took off 6 bases at V and 1 base at J, with 6 bases between the two ends. The CDR3 bases are TGCAGCGTCCGCAGGAACACTGAAGCTTTCTTT. As protein: CSVRRNTEAFF.

V and J are TRBV9 and TRBJ2-1, with 11 bases matching TRBD2. J gave up 2 bases and V 4 bases, and 2 bases lay outside the gene matches. The CDR3 is made up of 15 amino acids. Germline CDR1 and CDR2: SGDLS and YYNGEE. This CDR3 is CASSLAGGTYNEQFF. CDR3 in DNA: TGTGCCAGCAGCCTAGCGGGAGGCACCTACAATGAGCAGTTCTTC.

CDR3 residues: CASSPRASGPYEQYF. CDR3 sequence (DNA): TGTGCCAGCAGTCCCCGGGCTAGCGGCCCCTACGAGCAGTACTTC. The chain combines TRBV7-3 with TRBJ2-7; 7 positions agree with TRBD2. Germline V gene data show CDR1 as SGHTA and CDR2 as FQGTGA. The trim removed 6 bases at V and 2 bases at J, leaving 10 bases unmatched. CDR3 length equals 15 residues.

V gene TRBV6-5 combines with J gene TRBJ1-1; D unclear. Germline assignment: CDR1 MNHEY and CDR2 SVGAGI. The CDR3 totals 13 residues. V was trimmed by 6 bases and J by 1 base, leaving 9 bases between them. The CDR3 protein is CASSANRNTEAFF. The CDR3 DNA sequence: TGTGCCAGCAGCGCTAATCGGAACACTGAAGCTTTCTTT.

The chain uses TRBV10-3 and TRBJ2-1; D is undetermined. Trimming left V 3 bases short and J 8 bases short, with 8 bases between. The CDR3 is made up of 12 amino acids. Germline V gives CDR1 ENHRY, CDR2 SYGVKD. The CDR3 coding sequence is TGTGCCATCAGTGAATCAGGATATGAGCAGTTCTTC. Residues: CAISESGYEQFF.

The chain joins TRBV5-1 to TRBJ1-2; TRBD1 might be the D (6 bases). The CDR3 is 14 amino acids. Trimming left V 2 bases short and J 6 bases short, with 14 bases between. The V gene's germline CDR1 is SGHRS and CDR2 YFSETQ. The CDR3 reads CASSLTGSWDGYTF. DNA of the CDR3: TGCGCCAGCAGCTTAACAGGGTCATGGGATGGCTACACCTTC.

This rearrangement joins TRBV28 to TRBJ2-2; 12 bases align to TRBD1. Per the germline V gene, CDR1 is MDHEN and CDR2 is SYDVKM. V was clipped by 6 bases and J by 7 bases; unmatched bases: 9. The CDR3 is made up of 16 amino acids. The DNA for the CDR3 is TGTGCCAGCAGCACCGGGACAGGGGGCTTTAGCGGGGAGCTGTTTTTT. It yields the protein CASSTGTGGFSGELFF.

The V and J genes are TRBV5-5 and TRBJ1-3; D remains unclear. V was clipped by 5 bases and J by 2 bases, with 8 bases between them. Germline CDR1 reads SGHKS; CDR2 reads YYEKEE (reference sequence). The CDR3 runs 13 residues. The CDR3 bases are TGTGCCAGCAGGTCCCCTCCTGGAAACACCATATATTTT. Protein product: CASRSPPGNTIYF.

This chain uses TRBV19 with TRBJ2-1; TRBD2 matches at 7 bases. CDR1 is LNHDA, CDR2 SQIVND, per germline (reference sequence). The V and J ends lost 1 base and 5 bases, in that order; junction bases with no gene match: 20. The CDR3 extends over 20 amino acids. The CDR3 loop reads CASSIGRYRTPGGNHNEQFF. The CDR3 nucleotides read TGTGCCAGTAGTATAGGTAGATATCGGACCCCGGGGGGTAACCACAATGAGCAGTTCTTC.

This chain connects TRBV5-1 to TRBJ2-1, with 8 nucleotides matching TRBD2. V lost 4 bases, J lost 8 bases, and 2 bases stayed unmatched. This CDR3 contains 12 residues. Germline assignment: CDR1 SGHRS and CDR2 YFSETQ. For the CDR3, the DNA is TGCGCCAGCAGCGGACTAGCCTATGAGCAGTTCTTC. This translates into CASSGLAYEQFF.

The gene calls are TRBV4-2 and TRBJ2-5; 10 bases map to TRBD2. Germline CDR1 LGHNA, CDR2 YNFKEQ. The CDR3 runs to 15 residues. V lost 3 bases to trimming and J lost 4 bases; unmatched junction nucleotides: 5. The CDR3 DNA reads as TGTGCCAGCAGCCATCCTAGCGGGAGCGCAGAGACCCAGTACTTC. Translation: CASSHPSGSAETQYF.

The rearrangement links TRBV19 to TRBJ1-5; possible D gene TRBD1, 5 bases. V was cut by 6 bases and J by 11 bases, with 14 bases left in between. The CDR3 consists of 12 residues. The V gene's germline CDR1 is LNHDA and CDR2 SQIVND (reference sequence). The CDR3 reads CASSESGGAQHF. In DNA form, the CDR3 reads TGTGCCAGTAGCGAAAGTGGGGGGGCCCAGCATTTT. Filled out from reference TRBV19 and TRBJ1-5, the complete variable domain reads DGGITQSPKYLFRKEGQNVTLSCEQNLNHDAMYWYRQDPGQGLRLIYYSQIVNDFQKGDIAEGYSVSREKKESFPLTVTSAQKNPTAFYLCASSESGGAQHFGDGTRLSIL.

The V and J genes are TRBV2 and TRBJ2-2; 10 bases fit TRBD2. Germline values: CDR1 SNHLY, CDR2 FYNNEI. V gave up 6 bases and J gave up 7 bases; unmatched junction bases: 11. This CDR3 comprises 16 residues. DNA for the CDR3: TGTGCCAGCAGCGAGCGGGAGGGCCTTGGGGTCGGGGAGCTGTTTTTT. This codes for CASSEREGLGVGELFF. The full variable domain, in which reference TRBV2 and TRBJ2-2 provide the parts outside the CDR3, is EPEVTQTPSHQVTQMGQEVILRCVPISNHLYFYWYRQILGQKVEFLVSFYNNEISEKSEIFDDQFSVERPDGSNFTLKIRSTKLEDSAMYFCASSEREGLGVGELFFGEGSRLTVL.

This clone has just a few counts. This chain connects TRBV7-6 to TRBJ1-1; D uncertain. CDR1 is SGHVS, CDR2 FNYEAQ, per germline. The V and J ends lost 3 bases and 8 bases respectively, with 19 bases between them. This CDR3 contains 15 residues. In DNA, the CDR3 is TGTGCCAGCAGCTTGGCCGCACTAAGCCCCGGCGAAGCTTTCTTT. Amino acid sequence: CASSLAALSPGEAFF.

The table lists this clone with a few counts. This chain links TRBV9 with TRBJ1-1; 9 bases map to TRBD1. The CDR3 totals 17 residues. Germline lookup yields CDR1 SGDLS and CDR2 YYNGEE. V lost 1 base and J lost 3; bases outside the gene matches: 10. The CDR3: CASSVRPGQGSYTEAFF. In DNA, the CDR3 is TGTGCCAGCAGCGTAAGGCCGGGACAGGGCTCATACACTGAAGCTTTCTTT.

V usage is TRBV5-4 and J usage is TRBJ1-1, with D maybe TRBD1 (6 bases). V lost 0 bases and J 0 bases, leaving 9 bases between the germline ends. Germline loops: CDR1 SGHNT, CDR2 YYREEE (reference sequence). The CDR3 has 15 amino acids. The CDR3, as DNA: TGTGCCAGCAGCTTGGCCGGACAGATGAACACTGAAGCTTTCTTT. It codes for CASSLAGQMNTEAFF. Based on the CDR3 plus reference TRBV5-4 and TRBJ1-1, the full variable domain is ETGVTQSPTHLIKTRGQQVTLRCSSQSGHNTVSWYQQALGQGPQFIFQYYREEENGRGNFPPRFSGLQFPNYSSELNVNALELDDSALYLCASSLAGQMNTEAFFGQGTRLTVV.

V usage is TRBV23-1 and J usage is TRBJ1-2; 10 bases match TRBD1. TRBV23-1 is filed as an ORF, its function uncertain. The V segment lost 7 bases and the J segment 5 bases; nucleotides outside the gene matches: 10. CDR3 length equals 15 residues. In DNA, the CDR3 is TGCGCCAGCAATCCCTGGACAGGGGGGAGGTATGGCTACACCTTC. Amino acids: CASNPWTGGRYGYTF.

The V and J genes are TRBV5-1 and TRBJ2-1, with TRBD2 identical over 8 bases. Per the germline V gene, CDR1 is SGHRS and CDR2 is YFSETQ. The length of the CDR3 is 16 residues. Unmatched junction bases numbered 8, after V lost 0 bases and J lost 6 bases. This CDR3 is CASSLVASGLLNEQFF. CDR3 in DNA: TGCGCCAGCAGCTTGGTAGCTAGCGGGCTCCTCAATGAGCAGTTCTTC. Drawing the rest from reference TRBV5-1 and TRBJ2-1, the complete variable domain is KAGVTQTPRYLIKTRGQQVTLSCSPISGHRSVSWYQQTPGQGLQFLFEYFSETQRNKGNFPGRFSGRQFSNSRSEMNVSTLELGDSALYLCASSLVASGLLNEQFFGPGTRLTVL.

The V and J genes are TRBV2 and TRBJ1-5, with 9 bases that match TRBD1. CDR1 and CDR2 (germline): SNHLY, FYNNEI. The CDR3 extends over 13 amino acids. V trimming: 6 bases; J trimming: 5 bases; junction bases outside the gene matches: 2. In DNA, the CDR3 is TGTGCCAGCAGCCGGACAGGGGATCAGCCCCAGCATTTT. Protein: CASSRTGDQPQHF.

The chain is built from TRBV28 and TRBJ2-5; 9 bases are shared with TRBD1. Germline V CDR1 and CDR2: MDHEN, SYDVKM. The CDR3 spans 15 residues. J gave up 5 bases and V 5 bases, and 9 bases lay outside the gene matches. CDR3 protein: CASSLIGTGRETQYF. The CDR3 DNA reads TGTGCCAGCAGTCTCATCGGGACAGGGAGGGAGACCCAGTACTTC. Looking up the rest from reference TRBV28 and TRBJ2-5 gives the full variable domain: DVKVTQSSRYLVKRTGEKVFLECVQDMDHENMFWYRQDPGLGLRLIYFSYDVKMKEKGDIPEGYSVSREKKERFSLILESASTNQTSMYLCASSLIGTGRETQYFGPGTRLLVL.